This record looks at one T cell receptor (beta chain) sequence and its context. This clonotype was seen more than once but under ten times. The antigen this receptor binds is unknown. Base qualities are not at hand, and no much larger clone is one base apart. In light of the paper, this sample's time point label describes: patch test 2, 6 weeks after DPC sensitization. The treatment or condition label of this sample denotes: therapeutic diphenylcyclopropenone sensitization with weekly scalp DPC. At every patch-test visit, the blood draw took place before the patch test was put on. Patients were considered eligible if aged 18 to 70, diagnosed with alopecia and deemed suitable for DPC therapy, and patients were excluded if pregnant. Total RNA was extracted from unfractionated whole blood collected in Tempus Blood RNA tubes. These data originate in a study of human T cells and chemical hapten exposure (dated by TCRdb to the early 2020s). Study-level background: For sensitization, 2% DPC in acetone was applied to a roughly 2 cm by roughly 2 cm area of upper inner arm skin. The mostly female patient cohort included alopecia areata with under or over 50% scalp involvement, alopecia totalis and alopecia universalis. Patch testing was performed on the upper back with Finn chambers containing 0.01% DPC, and the patch tests were scored after 6 days according to International Contact Dermatitis Research Group standards. Approximately 28 alopecia patients provided blood for TCR sequencing at one to four time points (pre-sensitization, 2, 6 and 24 weeks). Blood samples were taken from patients before sensitization (week 0) and at 2, 6 and about 24 weeks after DPC sensitization. The study tracked peripheral blood TCR repertoire changes in vivo during primary and secondary sensitization to the hapten diphenylcyclopropenone (DPC) in alopecia patients. Throughout the roughly 24-week study period, patients were also given weekly therapeutic DPC doses on the scalp. Libraries were pooled for sequencing, and per-sample TCR yields varied mainly because of small differences in library volumes within the pool.

The germline V gene encodes CDR1 SGHRS and CDR2 YFSETQ. The junction carries 14 bases between V and J, which are trimmed by 3 bases and 4 bases respectively. The CDR3, from cysteine to phenylalanine, totals 14 residues. Only the CDR3 part of the read is kept: 42 bases, read in frame from the first base. The library came from RACE. TCRdb names NextSeq 500 as the instrument used. During library preparation, unique molecular identifiers were attached to individual cDNA molecules so that TCRs could be counted quantitatively and reproducibly. From each blood RNA sample, both TCR alpha and TCR beta chains were sequenced. Concerning the study's data processing: Samples had a median of 95,638 TCRs, with a range from roughly 20,000 to 690,600. The Decombinator software suite was used to annotate V, J and CDR3 in the TCR reads. Every sample was subsampled to the same number of TCRs (28,000) for the PS versus PT1 abundance plots. Expanded TCRs were defined as absent before sensitization and observed at least eight times at the 2-week time point. Clones were called with MiXCR by TCRdb after fastp trimmed the public reads at Q25, and only in-frame beta chains were retained. Under each unique CDR3 protein, matching rows form one entry showing the most common genes and DNA. TCRdb, not the original authors, processed these V and J calls. The table for this sample lists about 400,000 distinct CDR3 sequences; under 6.5% of them were counted only once. Over 5.5% of the sample is held by the ten biggest clonotypes.

Overall results and qualifications from the work: A positive correlation was found between the number of PT1 expanded TCRs and patch test score, with significance reached at thresholds 8, 16 and 32 but not 4. No change with DPC sensitization was found in the number of TCRs above 1 in 1000 frequency, and no evidence of global repertoire structure alterations was found. Significantly more large CDR3 similarity clusters were formed by expanded TCRs than by pre-sensitization or healthy control sets, consistent with antigen-driven responses. Repeated subsampling changed both the strength of the expansion versus patch-test correlation and the threshold at which the correlation became significant. Alopecia, a presumed autoimmune disease, was present in all patients, so the immune response of the patients might differ from that of healthy individuals.

The specimen was whole blood, collected in connection with sensitization to the hapten diphenylcyclopropenone (DPC). The receptor's source is a young woman with alopecia areata. Some clones in this sample may be carry-over from other donors' samples. This chain joins TRBV5-1 to TRBJ2-7; a confident D gene designation cannot be given. The nucleotide sequence is given as TGCGCCAGCAGCTGGACGGGCGGATCATACGAGCAGTACTTC. Protein translation: CASSWTGGSYEQYF.